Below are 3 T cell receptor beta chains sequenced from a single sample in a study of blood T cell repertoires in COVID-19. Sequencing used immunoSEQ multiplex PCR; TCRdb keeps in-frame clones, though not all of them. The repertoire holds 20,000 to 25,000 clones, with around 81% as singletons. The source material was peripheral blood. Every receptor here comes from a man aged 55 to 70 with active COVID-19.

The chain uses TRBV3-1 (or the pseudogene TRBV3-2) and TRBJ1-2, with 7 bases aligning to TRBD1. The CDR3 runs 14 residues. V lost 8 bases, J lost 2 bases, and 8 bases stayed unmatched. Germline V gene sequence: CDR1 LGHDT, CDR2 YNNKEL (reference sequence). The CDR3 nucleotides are TGTGCCAGCGGAAGGGGGCTCAGCAACTATGGCTACACCTTC. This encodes CASGRGLSNYGYTF.

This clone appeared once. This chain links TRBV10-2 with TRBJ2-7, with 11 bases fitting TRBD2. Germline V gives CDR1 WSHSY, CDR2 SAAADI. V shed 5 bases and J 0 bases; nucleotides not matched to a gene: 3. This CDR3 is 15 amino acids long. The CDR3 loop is CASSITSGSSYEQYF. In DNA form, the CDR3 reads TGCGCCAGCAGTATAACTAGCGGGAGCTCCTACGAGCAGTACTTC.

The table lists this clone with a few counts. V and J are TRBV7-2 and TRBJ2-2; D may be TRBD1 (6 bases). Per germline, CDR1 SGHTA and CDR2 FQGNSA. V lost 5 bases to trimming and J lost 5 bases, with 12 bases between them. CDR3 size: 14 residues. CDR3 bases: TGTGCCAGCAGCCCTAGGACAGTAACCGGGGAGCTGTTTTTT. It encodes CASSPRTVTGELFF.